Following are 24 T cell receptor beta chains from one sample sequenced in a study of human versus mouse CDR3 diversity and MHC coevolution. Data came from immunoSEQ multiplex PCR; TCRdb stores just in-frame clones and leaves some out. Seen here are 50,000 to 70,000 clones, around 94% observed once, and the top ten hold 15% to 20%. Material: naive CD4+ T cells from blood. Noted subset: CD45RO-negative CD62L-positive naive CD4 T cells. All receptors come from a person between 55 and 69 years old in good health.

Points on this clone: At one end, the junction sequence differs from germline, possibly due to a read error. This sequence joins TRBV11-2 and TRBJ2-7, with a possible D match to TRBD2 (5 bases). Per germline, CDR1 SGHAT and CDR2 FQNNGV. This CDR3 is 13 amino acids long. The chain's CDR3 is CASRRGPSHEQYF. CDR3 nucleotides: TGTGCCAGCCGTCGAGGGCCCTCCCACGAGCAGTACTTC.

The CDR3 protein is CASRIPGLGTYEQYF. CDR3 coding DNA: TGTGCCAGCAGAATACCGGGCCTCGGGACCTACGAGCAGTACTTC. The J gene is TRBJ2-7, the V gene TRBV2, with TRBD2 as a possible D gene (5 bases). The CDR3 is made up of 15 amino acids. Germline V gene lookup returns CDR1 SNHLY and CDR2 FYNNEI. V shed 6 bases and J shed 2 bases, with 17 bases lying between them.

V is TRBV6-4 and J is TRBJ1-1; D may be TRBD1 (6 bases). V was trimmed by 3 bases and J by 1 base, leaving 12 bases between them. Germline V CDR1 and CDR2: MRHNA, SNTAGT. This CDR3 comprises 15 residues. The CDR3 here is CASSEETGGNTEAFF. As DNA, the CDR3 is TGTGCCAGCAGTGAGGAGACAGGCGGGAACACTGAAGCTTTCTTT.

The V gene is TRBV19, the J gene TRBJ2-1, with 11 bases fitting TRBD2. The germline V gene has CDR1 LNHDA and CDR2 SQIVND (reference sequence). CDR3 size: 16 residues. V trimming: 8 bases; J trimming: 8 bases; junction bases outside the gene matches: 14. The CDR3 loop is CASGRLAGPSQDEQFF. The CDR3 DNA is TGTGCCAGTGGAAGACTAGCGGGGCCTTCTCAGGATGAGCAGTTCTTC.

This chain joins TRBV27 and TRBJ1-2; TRBD1 matches at 7 bases. CDR1 is MNHEY, CDR2 SMNVEV, per germline (reference sequence). The CDR3 is 13 amino acids. The V and J ends lost 4 bases and 11 bases, in that order; junction bases with no gene match: 10. CDR3 in DNA: TGTGCCAGCAGTTACCTCGACAGGGATTCTTACACCTTC. Translation gives CASSYLDRDSYTF.

The chain couples TRBV19 to TRBJ1-4; D may be TRBD1 (5 bases). Germline V CDR1 and CDR2: LNHDA, SQIVND (reference sequence). This CDR3 has 14 amino acids. Trimming left V 3 bases short and J 5 bases short, with 10 bases between. CDR3 sequence reads: CASSIETANEKLFF. The DNA of the CDR3 is TGTGCCAGTAGTATCGAGACAGCAAATGAAAAACTGTTTTTT. The full variable domain, with the rest looked up from reference TRBV19 and TRBJ1-4, is DGGITQSPKYLFRKEGQNVTLSCEQNLNHDAMYWYRQDPGQGLRLIYYSQIVNDFQKGDIAEGYSVSREKKESFPLTVTSAQKNPTAFYLCASSIETANEKLFFGSGTQLSVL.

This rearrangement joins TRBV30 to TRBJ1-2; TRBD1 might be the D (6 bases). Germline assignment: CDR1 GTSNPN and CDR2 SVGIG (reference sequence). The germline V and J ends were trimmed by 2 bases and 4 bases, with 11 bases remaining between them. This CDR3 has 13 residues. The CDR3 here is CAWSPNRAYGYTF. The CDR3 DNA reads TGTGCCTGGAGTCCCAACAGGGCCTATGGCTACACCTTC.

This rearrangement joins TRBV9 to TRBJ2-1; 7 nucleotides agree with TRBD2. The trim removed 7 bases at V and 9 bases at J, leaving 7 bases unmatched. The germline V gene encodes CDR1 SGDLS and CDR2 YYNGEE. The CDR3 runs to 12 residues. CDR3 sequence: CASGAGVAEQFF. The DNA for the CDR3 is TGTGCCAGCGGGGCGGGAGTGGCTGAGCAGTTCTTC.

The CDR3 region is CASSPRPGYTEAFF. The CDR3 coding sequence is TGTGCCAGCAGTCCTCGACCAGGTTACACTGAAGCTTTCTTT. The J gene is TRBJ1-1, the V gene TRBV6-5; D gene ambiguous. Germline lookup yields CDR1 MNHEY and CDR2 SVGAGI. The CDR3 runs 14 residues. The V gene lost 5 bases and the J gene lost 3 bases, with 13 bases spanning the gap.

The V call is TRBV5-1, the J call TRBJ2-3; the match to TRBD1 covers 9 bases. After removal of 4 bases from V and 3 bases from J, the junction contained 3 bases not matched to a gene. Germline V lookup: CDR1 SGHRS, CDR2 YFSETQ. The CDR3 has 14 amino acids. The CDR3 DNA is TGCGCCAGCAGCCCGGGACAGGGAACAGATACGCAGTATTTT. It specifies CASSPGQGTDTQYF. The variable domain in full, with the rest retrieved from reference TRBV5-1 and TRBJ2-3, is KAGVTQTPRYLIKTRGQQVTLSCSPISGHRSVSWYQQTPGQGLQFLFEYFSETQRNKGNFPGRFSGRQFSNSRSEMNVSTLELGDSALYLCASSPGQGTDTQYFGPGTRLTVL.

This clone was found once. The chain links TRBV5-8 to TRBJ2-5; the D is unclear. CDR1 is SGHTS, CDR2 YDEGEE, per germline. The CDR3 length is 14 residues. The V end lost 4 bases, the J end lost 5 bases, and 15 bases lay between the germline ends. For the CDR3, the DNA is TGTGCCAGCAGCCCCCTTTGGGCAAGGGAGACCCAGTACTTC. Protein sequence: CASSPLWARETQYF.

The V call is TRBV6-1, the J call TRBJ1-1; 8 positions agree with TRBD1. Trimming removed 4 bases from V and 2 bases from J; junction bases left unmatched: 6. The CDR3 runs to 15 residues. The V gene's germline CDR1 is MNHNS and CDR2 SASEGT. CDR3: CASSGSRGRNTEAFF. In nucleotides, the CDR3 is TGTGCCAGCAGTGGGAGCAGGGGGCGCAACACTGAAGCTTTCTTT.

The genes are TRBV19 and TRBJ1-1; 9 bases agree with TRBD1. This CDR3 region has 14 residues. Germline CDR1 is LNHDA and CDR2 is SQIVND (reference sequence). V shed 7 bases, J shed 6 bases, and the junction held 9 bases outside the gene matches. The CDR3 DNA follows: TGTGCCAGTATCGTAACAGGGGGCTCAGCTGAAGCTTTCTTT. Translating it yields CASIVTGGSAEAFF.

The V call is TRBV29-1, the J call TRBJ2-2, with 12 bases identical to TRBD2. The CDR3 is made up of 16 amino acids. Per the germline V gene, CDR1 is SQVTM and CDR2 is ANQGSEA. After removal of 7 bases from V and 4 bases from J, the junction contained 10 bases not matched to a gene. The CDR3 region is CSAASGRASGTGELFF. For the CDR3, the DNA is TGCAGCGCTGCTAGCGGGAGGGCCTCGGGCACCGGGGAGCTGTTTTTT.

The chain joins TRBV19 to TRBJ1-1, with 12 bases matching TRBD1. With V trimmed by 5 bases and J by 5 bases, 6 bases remained unmatched. This CDR3 is 15 amino acids long. Looked up from germline, CDR1 is LNHDA and CDR2 is SQIVND (reference sequence). CDR3 in DNA: TGTGCCAGTAGTGCGGGACAGGGGGCGCGTACTGAAGCTTTCTTT. It translates to CASSAGQGARTEAFF.

This rearrangement joins TRBV25-1 to TRBJ1-2, with TRBD1 as a possible D gene (6 bases). The CDR3 length is 14 residues. Per the germline V gene, CDR1 is MGHDK and CDR2 is SYGVNS. Trimming left V 4 bases short and J 4 bases short, with 13 bases between. DNA for the CDR3: TGTGCCAGCAGTGGACAGGTCTCCGTCTATGGCTACACCTTC. This gives the protein CASSGQVSVYGYTF.

This clone was seen only once. V is TRBV19 and J is TRBJ1-5; TRBD1 matches 8 bases. V dropped 1 base and J dropped 1; count of bases not matched to a gene: 3. The germline V gene has CDR1 LNHDA and CDR2 SQIVND (reference sequence). The CDR3 contains 16 residues. CDR3 bases: TGTGCCAGTAGTATAGGCTGGACAGGGAGCAATCAGCCCCAGCATTTT. Its translation is CASSIGWTGSNQPQHF.

The gene calls are TRBV5-1 and TRBJ2-1; D may be TRBD2 (8 bases). This CDR3 spans 14 amino acids. V lost 0 bases to trimming and J lost 10 bases, with 14 bases between them. Germline V CDR1 and CDR2: SGHRS, YFSETQ. CDR3 bases: TGCGCCAGCAGCTTGGGACAGGGCGGGGGGGAGCAGTTCTTC. Translated, it gives CASSLGQGGGEQFF.

V usage is TRBV9 and J usage is TRBJ2-1; 8 bases align to TRBD1. Germline assignment: CDR1 SGDLS and CDR2 YYNGEE. V was pared by 0 bases and J by 8 bases, with 4 bases of the junction left unmatched. The CDR3 runs 14 residues. CDR3 bases: TGTGCCAGCAGCGTAGGGACAGGGCCGTATGAGCAGTTCTTC. Translated, it gives CASSVGTGPYEQFF.

This sequence joins TRBV5-1 and TRBJ2-5, with 9 bases identical to TRBD2. Germline V lookup: CDR1 SGHRS, CDR2 YFSETQ. This CDR3 has 15 residues. Trimming took 1 base from V and 2 from J; bases not matched to a gene: 3. As DNA, the CDR3 is TGCGCCAGCAGCTTGCTAGCGGGGAAACAAGAGACCCAGTACTTC. Its protein product is CASSLLAGKQETQYF.

The chain carries TRBV7-3 and TRBJ2-5; maybe TRBD1 (6 bases). V was clipped by 4 bases and J by 5 bases, with 11 bases between them. Per germline, CDR1 SGHTA and CDR2 FQGTGA. CDR3 size: 13 residues. The CDR3 sequence: CASSSQGSETQYF. CDR3 DNA: TGTGCCAGCAGCTCCCAGGGGTCTGAGACCCAGTACTTC.

V and J are TRBV11-1 and TRBJ1-1; TRBD1 matches 8 bases. This CDR3 is built from 14 residues. V gave up 5 bases and J gave up 1 base; unmatched junction bases: 3. CDR1 and CDR2 (germline): SGHAT, FQDESV (reference sequence). Here the CDR3 reads CASSRDRKNTEAFF. DNA of the CDR3: TGTGCCAGCAGCAGGGACAGGAAGAACACTGAAGCTTTCTTT. Together with reference TRBV11-1 and TRBJ1-1, the CDR3 gives the full variable domain: EAEVAQSPRYKITEKSQAVAFWCDPISGHATLYWYRQILGQGPELLVQFQDESVVDDSQLPKDRFSAERLKGVDSTLKIQPAELGDSAMYLCASSRDRKNTEAFFGQGTRLTVV.

For the CDR3, the DNA is TGTGCCTGGAGTGTTCGCGTTATCGGGACAGGGACCAAGGGCTACGAGCAGTACTTC. Amino acids: CAWSVRVIGTGTKGYEQYF. This chain links TRBV30 with TRBJ2-5, with TRBD1 matching 9 bases. The J call is doubtful: the DNA matches TRBJ2-7 better. Germline V gene lookup returns CDR1 GTSNPN and CDR2 SVGIG (reference sequence). The CDR3 spans 19 residues.

The rearrangement links TRBV5-3 to TRBJ1-5, with a tentative D call TRBD1 (5 bases). TRBV5-3 is filed as an ORF, its function uncertain. Trimming removed 3 bases from V and 0 bases from J, with 7 bases in between. This CDR3 is built from 14 residues. The CDR3 DNA sequence: TGTGCCAGAAGCTCACAGGTTAGCAATCAGCCCCAGCATTTT. Amino acid sequence: CARSSQVSNQPQHF.